This T cell receptor beta chain derives from a study of T cell repertoires in cytomegalovirus infection. V trimming: 5 bases; J trimming: 7 bases; junction bases outside the gene matches: 7. The V gene's germline CDR1 is LGHNT and CDR2 FRNRAP. The length of the CDR3 is 15 residues. This clonotype was detected many times. TCRdb reanalysed the reads using MiXCR and keeps one entry per CDR3 protein. The sample shows 560,000 or so distinct CDR3 sequences, approximately 16% of them seen only once. V is TRBV12-5 and J is TRBJ2-1; 11 bases match TRBD2. Sequences were obtained from CD8+ T cells from PBMCs. The origin of this receptor is a human donor in good health (CMV status not recorded). Some clones in this sample may be carry-over from other donors' samples. The CDR3 sequence is CASGQLAGAGNEQFF. CDR3 nucleotides: TGTGCTAGTGGTCAACTAGCGGGAGCAGGGAATGAGCAGTTCTTC.